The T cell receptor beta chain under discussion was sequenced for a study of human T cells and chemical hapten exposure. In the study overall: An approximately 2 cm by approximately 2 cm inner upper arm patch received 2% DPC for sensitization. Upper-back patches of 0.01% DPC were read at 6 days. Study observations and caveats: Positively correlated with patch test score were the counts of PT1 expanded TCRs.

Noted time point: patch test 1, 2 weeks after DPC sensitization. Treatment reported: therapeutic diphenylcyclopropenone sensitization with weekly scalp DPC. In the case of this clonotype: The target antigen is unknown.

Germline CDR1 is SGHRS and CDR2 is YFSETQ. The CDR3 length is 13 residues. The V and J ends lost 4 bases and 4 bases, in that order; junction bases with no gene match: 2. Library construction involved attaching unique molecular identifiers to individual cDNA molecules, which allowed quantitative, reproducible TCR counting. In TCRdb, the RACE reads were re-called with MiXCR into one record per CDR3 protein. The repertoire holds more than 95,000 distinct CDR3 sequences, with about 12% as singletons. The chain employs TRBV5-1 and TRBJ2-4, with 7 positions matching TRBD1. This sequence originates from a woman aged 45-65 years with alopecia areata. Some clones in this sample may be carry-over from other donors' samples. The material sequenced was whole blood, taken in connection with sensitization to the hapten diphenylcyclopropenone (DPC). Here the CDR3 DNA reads TGCGCCAGCAGCCCGGGACAGAAAAACATTCAGTACTTC. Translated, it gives CASSPGQKNIQYF. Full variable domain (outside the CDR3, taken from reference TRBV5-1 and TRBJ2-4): KAGVTQTPRYLIKTRGQQVTLSCSPISGHRSVSWYQQTPGQGLQFLFEYFSETQRNKGNFPGRFSGRQFSNSRSEMNVSTLELGDSALYLCASSPGQKNIQYFGAGTRLSVL.